Following are 23 T cell receptor beta chains from one sample sequenced in a study of cytomegalovirus exposure and HLA in healthy donors. PCR amplification relied on 60 Vbeta primers (plus 13 Jbeta primers). Clones were sequenced by immunoSEQ multiplex PCR, and TCRdb holds only the in-frame ones, with some missing. The sample yields 100,000 to 150,000 clones, around three quarters seen once. Specimen: PBMCs. Receptors originate from a male donor in good health and CMV-seropositive.

The chain employs TRBV5-1 and TRBJ1-6; the D is unclear. CDR3 length: 16 amino acids. The V gene lost 4 bases and the J gene lost 2 bases, with 13 bases spanning the gap. Looked up from germline, CDR1 is SGHRS and CDR2 is YFSETQ. CDR3 sequence: CASSLQSPPYNSPLHF. CDR3 sequence (DNA): TGCGCCAGCAGCCTACAGTCTCCCCCCTATAATTCACCCCTCCACTTT.

Regarding this clone: The same CDR3 can be traced to other DNA sequences in this sample. The J gene is TRBJ1-2, the V gene TRBV6-1; TRBD1 might be the D (5 bases). This CDR3 region has 14 residues. V dropped 7 bases and J dropped 5 bases, with 17 bases sitting between them. Germline CDR1 is MNHNS and CDR2 is SASEGT. CDR3 in DNA: TGTGCCAGCACGGGTGCTCCCCCAGGGTATGGCTACACCTTC. Its protein is CASTGAPPGYGYTF.

This clone was seen only a few times. V usage is TRBV19 and J usage is TRBJ2-5; possible D gene TRBD1, 7 bases. This CDR3 contains 15 residues. Germline V gene data show CDR1 as LNHDA and CDR2 as SQIVND (reference sequence). With 3 bases removed from V and 5 bases from J, the gap between germline ends came to 16 bases. The CDR3 loop reads CASSILKGAGETQYF. The CDR3, as DNA: TGTGCCAGTAGTATCCTTAAGGGGGCGGGGGAGACCCAGTACTTC.

V is TRBV15 and J is TRBJ2-3; 7 nucleotides match TRBD2. The CDR3 length is 14 residues. Germline loops: CDR1 LNHNV, CDR2 YYDKDF (reference sequence). The V gene end was trimmed by 5 bases and the J gene end by 8 bases; junction bases not matched to a gene: 10. The CDR3 bases are TGTGCCACCAGCGGCGGGAGAAAGGAAAGTACGCAGTATTTT. The encoded protein is CATSGGRKESTQYF.

The genes are TRBV18 and TRBJ1-1, with 10 bases identical to TRBD1. The germline V gene has CDR1 KGHSH and CDR2 LQKENI. Germline trimming cut 3 bases from V and 8 bases from J; bases unmatched to any gene: 6. This CDR3 is 14 amino acids long. The CDR3 DNA reads as TGTGCCAGCTCACCGGACAGGGGGGTGAAAGAAGCTTTCTTT. Its translation is CASSPDRGVKEAFF.

The chain links TRBV6-5 to TRBJ1-3, with no clear D. V was clipped by 0 bases and J by 12 bases, with 12 bases between them. The CDR3 extends over 13 amino acids. Germline V lookup: CDR1 MNHEY, CDR2 SVGAGI. The DNA of the CDR3 is TGTGCCAGCAGTTACTCAATTGGCACAGACATATATTTT. It specifies CASSYSIGTDIYF.

This clone showed up just once. No conserved phenylalanine or tryptophan is present at the end of the CDR3, so a read error is the likely explanation. It is unclear where the CDR3 begins or ends on the DNA, so no DNA is shown, and the CDR3 is as TCRdb lists it. The rearrangement links TRBV27 to TRBJ1-2. A total of 12 residues make up the CDR3, ends included. Germline V gene sequence: CDR1 MNHEY, CDR2 SMNVEV (reference sequence). The CDR3 loop reads CATILSCPLVPT.

V usage is TRBV5-4 and J usage is TRBJ2-3; TRBD2 agrees at 13 bases. V was pared by 2 bases and J by 2 bases, with 5 bases of the junction left unmatched. CDR1 is SGHNT, CDR2 YYREEE, per germline (reference sequence). This CDR3 has 17 residues. In DNA, the CDR3 is TGTGCCAGCAGCTTACTAGCGGGGGGGTTGGACACAGATACGCAGTATTTT. This codes for CASSLLAGGLDTDTQYF.

This clone was observed a few times. CDR3 protein: CASSAGTAYSNQPQHF. CDR3 in DNA: TGTGCCAGCAGCGCCGGGACAGCTTATAGCAATCAGCCCCAGCATTTT. This chain links TRBV9 with TRBJ1-5; 7 bases are shared with TRBD1. V lost 3 bases to trimming and J lost 0 bases; unmatched junction nucleotides: 6. CDR1 is SGDLS, CDR2 YYNGEE, per germline. The CDR3 is 16 amino acids.

The CDR3 nucleotides read TGTGCCAGCTCACGGCCTAGCGGGGCAGGCACCGGGGAGCTGTTTTTT. It codes for CASSRPSGAGTGELFF. This chain links TRBV18 with TRBJ2-2, with 9 bases aligning to TRBD2. J gave up 4 bases and V 4 bases, and 7 bases lay outside the gene matches. Germline V gene data show CDR1 as KGHSH and CDR2 as LQKENI. This CDR3 spans 16 amino acids.

This clone was seen once. The rearrangement uses TRBV2 and TRBJ1-1; 7 nucleotides agree with TRBD1. The junction had 8 bases not matched to a gene; V was cut back by 6 bases and J by 1 base. CDR1 is SNHLY and CDR2 is FYNNEI in the germline V gene. This CDR3 has 15 amino acids. In DNA, the CDR3 is TGTGCCAGCAGCATCGGACAGGCGAGGAACACTGAAGCTTTCTTT. As protein: CASSIGQARNTEAFF. The whole variable domain, filled in from reference TRBV2 and TRBJ1-1, reads EPEVTQTPSHQVTQMGQEVILRCVPISNHLYFYWYRQILGQKVEFLVSFYNNEISEKSEIFDDQFSVERPDGSNFTLKIRSTKLEDSAMYFCASSIGQARNTEAFFGQGTRLTVV.

This sequence joins TRBV6-1 and TRBJ1-1, with D possibly TRBD1 on 6 matching bases. The ends were cut back, 11 bases at V and 0 bases at J, with 16 bases in the middle. Germline V gene data show CDR1 as MNHNS and CDR2 as SASEGT. The CDR3 sequence is 14 residues long. In nucleotides, the CDR3 is TGTGCCGTCATTGAGGGACAAATGAACACTGAAGCTTTCTTT. Translation gives CAVIEGQMNTEAFF.

The V and J genes are TRBV5-1 and TRBJ2-2; D perhaps matches TRBD1 (5 bases). Between the trimmed V and J ends, which lost 2 bases and 7 bases, there was a span of 9 bases. In germline, CDR1 is SGHRS, CDR2 YFSETQ. There are 13 residues in the CDR3. CDR3 loop: CASSFRQSGELFF. Written as DNA, the CDR3 is TGCGCCAGCAGCTTTCGACAGAGCGGGGAGCTGTTTTTT.

V usage is TRBV5-8 and J usage is TRBJ1-2; 7 bases fit TRBD1. This CDR3 is 13 amino acids long. The V segment lost 4 bases and the J segment 6 bases; nucleotides outside the gene matches: 6. Germline CDR1 is SGHTS and CDR2 is YDEGEE. The CDR3 DNA reads TGTGCCAGCAGCCTGGGAGGGACAGATGGCTACACCTTC. Its translation is CASSLGGTDGYTF.

V usage is TRBV28 and J usage is TRBJ1-1, with TRBD1 identical over 10 bases. The CDR3 consists of 16 residues. Trimming took 7 bases from V and 4 from J; bases not matched to a gene: 12. Germline V lookup: CDR1 MDHEN, CDR2 SYDVKM. This CDR3 reads CASNLDRGRGSTEAFF. The CDR3 nucleotides read TGTGCCAGCAACCTAGACAGGGGGCGCGGTTCCACTGAAGCTTTCTTT.

The chain is built from TRBV12-5 and TRBJ1-1; 8 bases line up with TRBD1. V shed 3 bases and J 0 bases; nucleotides not matched to a gene: 6. Germline CDR1 reads LGHNT; CDR2 reads FRNRAP. The CDR3 has 16 amino acids. Here the CDR3 DNA reads TGTGCTAGTGGTTTCAGGGACAGGATCATGAACACTGAAGCTTTCTTT. It specifies CASGFRDRIMNTEAFF.

The chain combines TRBV5-1 with TRBJ2-7, with 7 bases aligning to TRBD2. Looked up from germline, CDR1 is SGHRS and CDR2 is YFSETQ. The CDR3 sequence is 15 residues long. V trimming: 0 bases; J trimming: 3 bases; junction bases outside the gene matches: 6. CDR3 DNA sequence: TGCGCCAGCAGCTTGGGCGGGAGTGGACTCTACGAGCAGTACTTC. It specifies CASSLGGSGLYEQYF.

V gene TRBV7-9 combines with J gene TRBJ2-5, with a weak D call TRBD2 (5 bases). The DNA end is more similar to TRBJ2-7, so the J call may be wrong. CDR1 and CDR2 (germline): SEHNR, FQNEAQ (reference sequence). This CDR3 has 16 amino acids. The CDR3 spells CASSYPPRGSPYEQYF. Here the CDR3 DNA reads TGTGCCAGCAGCTATCCACCCCGTGGGAGTCCCTACGAGCAGTACTTC.

The chain links TRBV19 to TRBJ1-6; 7 positions agree with TRBD1. The germline gives CDR1 LNHDA, CDR2 SQIVND (reference sequence). V lost 2 bases, J lost 10 bases, and 5 bases stayed unmatched. This CDR3 comprises 14 residues. Here the CDR3 reads CASSIKGAVSPLHF. The CDR3 nucleotides read TGTGCCAGTAGTATAAAGGGGGCAGTCTCACCCCTCCACTTT.

This clone was observed a single time. The chain recombines TRBV6-5 with TRBJ2-1; 8 bases are shared with TRBD1. The germline V gene encodes CDR1 MNHEY and CDR2 SVGAGI. The CDR3 loop spans 14 amino acids. V dropped 4 bases and J dropped 8; count of bases not matched to a gene: 7. The CDR3 coding sequence is TGTGCCAGCAGTTCACCCGGACAGGGCTATGAGCAGTTCTTC. This sequence encodes CASSSPGQGYEQFF.

The gene calls are TRBV6-6 and TRBJ2-7, with unresolved D. Trimming shortened V by 8 bases and J by 5 bases, and 7 bases separated the two germline ends. The CDR3 length is 10 residues. Looked up from germline, CDR1 is MNHNY and CDR2 is SVGAGI (reference sequence). CDR3 coding DNA: TGTGCCAGCCGCGATCACGAGCAGTACTTC. Protein product: CASRDHEQYF.

This clone was recorded once. The V call is TRBV4-2, the J call TRBJ2-6, with TRBD1 matching 8 bases. The CDR3 is made up of 17 amino acids. Germline V CDR1 and CDR2: LGHNA, YNFKEQ. V gave up 8 bases and J gave up 3 bases; unmatched junction bases: 12. Here the CDR3 DNA reads TGTGCCAGCTCCTCACAACTGACAGGGGATGGGGCCAACGTCCTGACTTTC. Encoded protein: CASSSQLTGDGANVLTF.

This chain uses TRBV20-1 with TRBJ1-2; no reliable D call. The CDR3 is made up of 11 amino acids. Germline V gene lookup returns CDR1 DFQATT and CDR2 SNEGSKA (reference sequence). V shed 3 bases and J shed 8 bases, with 10 bases lying between them. CDR3 region: CSASELGGYTF. The CDR3 region has the DNA TGCAGTGCTAGCGAGTTGGGCGGCTACACCTTC.